This T cell receptor (beta chain) was observed in a study of blood T cell repertoires in COVID-19. The overall study: T cells, B-cell-depleted T cells, or PBMCs provided the cDNA or gDNA that served as material.

Residents of 24 US areas, aged roughly 18 to 95 years, made up the participants. Participants' own reports of clinical history determined their cohort assignment. How the authors handled the data: Estimation of nucleated cell counts relied on the amplification of reference gene primers. Sequenced by immunoSEQ multiplex PCR; TCRdb stores in-frame clones only, minus some. The V and J calls and clone size come from that table; D and trimming were worked out from the DNA. The profile shows fewer than 250,000 clones, 87% of them singletons. This clone appeared once. Per germline, CDR1 MNHEY and CDR2 SVGAGI. The CDR3 runs to 15 residues. V was pared by 5 bases and J by 2 bases, with 13 bases between.

The receptor was isolated from a woman aged 25 to 39 with acute COVID-19. The sample comprised PBMCs or T cells enriched from blood (not recorded which). The chain carries TRBV6-5 and TRBJ1-3; D ambiguous. The CDR3 protein is CASSPIGEAGNTIYF. In nucleotides, the CDR3 is TGTGCCAGCAGTCCGATCGGGGAGGCTGGAAACACCATATATTTT.